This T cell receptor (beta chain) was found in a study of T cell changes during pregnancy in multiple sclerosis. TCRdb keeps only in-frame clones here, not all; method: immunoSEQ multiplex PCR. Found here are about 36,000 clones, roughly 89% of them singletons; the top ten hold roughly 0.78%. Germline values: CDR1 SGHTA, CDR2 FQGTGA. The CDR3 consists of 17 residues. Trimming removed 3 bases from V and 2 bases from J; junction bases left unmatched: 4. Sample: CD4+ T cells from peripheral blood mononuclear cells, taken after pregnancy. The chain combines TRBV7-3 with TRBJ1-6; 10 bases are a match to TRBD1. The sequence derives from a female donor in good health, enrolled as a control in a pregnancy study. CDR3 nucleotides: TGTGCCAGCAGCTTGGGACAGGGGTCGCCCTATAATTCACCCCTCCACTTT. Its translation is CASSLGQGSPYNSPLHF.